This T cell receptor beta chain comes out of a study of T cells in Graves' hyperthyroidism and ophthalmopathy. Authors of the study amplified TCR beta CDR3 regions from RNA transcripts. TCR CDR3 regions were first amplified by RT-PCR with HTBI primers. TCRdb re-called the multiplex PCR reads through MiXCR, storing one row per CDR3 protein. The sample records approximately 640,000 distinct CDR3 sequences, just under 45% being singletons. Study outcomes and limitations: The blood repertoire included most of the expanded thyroid clonotypes above 0.001.

As to this clonotype: The antigen remains undetermined.

Sequencing input: peripheral blood or thyroid tissue (not recorded which). The sequence derives from an adult man with Graves' disease, either hyperthyroidism or ophthalmopathy (not recorded which).

CDR3 protein: CASSPSSGTSDYTF. Written as DNA, the CDR3 is TGCGCCAGCAGCCCGAGCAGCGGGACATCTGACTACACCTTC. This chain links TRBV5-1 with TRBJ1-2; D is perhaps TRBD1 (6 bases). CDR1 is SGHRS and CDR2 is YFSETQ in the germline V gene. Trimming shortened V by 4 bases and J by 10 bases, and 20 bases separated the two germline ends. The CDR3 extends over 14 amino acids. Supplemented by reference TRBV5-1 and TRBJ1-2, the full variable domain reads KAGVTQTPRYLIKTRGQQVTLSCSPISGHRSVSWYQQTPGQGLQFLFEYFSETQRNKGNFPGRFSGRQFSNSRSEMNVSTLELGDSALYLCASSPSSGTSDYTFGSGTRLTVV.